The T cell receptor beta chain under discussion was sequenced for a study of blood T cell repertoires in COVID-19. Study details: T cells, B-cell-depleted T cells, or PBMCs provided the cDNA or gDNA that served as material.

In the original processing: Cell counts per sample came from amplifying reference gene primers. Only in-frame clones appear in the TCRdb table, and some are missing; sequencing was by immunoSEQ multiplex PCR. The V and J calls and clone size come from that table; D and trimming were worked out from the DNA. The sample lists under 250,000 clones; 80% to 85% were seen once. The TCR was taken from a man aged 45-65 years with active or convalescent COVID-19. The material sequenced was peripheral blood.

The DNA of the CDR3 is TGTGCCAGCGGTCCGATGACAGGGCTTAATTCACCCCTCCACTTT. Protein: CASGPMTGLNSPLHF. This chain links TRBV7-9 with TRBJ1-6; TRBD1 matches at 7 bases. This CDR3 is 15 amino acids long. J was trimmed by 6 bases and V by 8 bases; bases with no gene match: 10. Germline assignment: CDR1 SEHNR and CDR2 FQNEAQ (reference sequence).